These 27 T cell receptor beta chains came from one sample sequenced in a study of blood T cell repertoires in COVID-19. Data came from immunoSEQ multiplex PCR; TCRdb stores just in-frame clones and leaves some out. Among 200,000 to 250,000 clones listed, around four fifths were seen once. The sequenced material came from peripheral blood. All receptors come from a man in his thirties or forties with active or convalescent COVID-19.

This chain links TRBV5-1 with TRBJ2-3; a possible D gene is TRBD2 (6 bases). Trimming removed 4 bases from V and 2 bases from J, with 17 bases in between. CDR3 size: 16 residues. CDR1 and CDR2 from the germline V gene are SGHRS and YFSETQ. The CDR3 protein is CASSLSGGANTDTQYF. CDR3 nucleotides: TGCGCCAGCAGCCTTTCGGGCGGGGCCAACACAGATACGCAGTATTTT.

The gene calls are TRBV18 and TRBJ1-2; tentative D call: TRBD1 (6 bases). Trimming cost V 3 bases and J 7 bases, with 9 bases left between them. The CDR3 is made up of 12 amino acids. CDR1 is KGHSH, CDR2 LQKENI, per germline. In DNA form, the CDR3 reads TGTGCCAGCTCACCCACAGGGTCTGGCTACACCTTC. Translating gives CASSPTGSGYTF.

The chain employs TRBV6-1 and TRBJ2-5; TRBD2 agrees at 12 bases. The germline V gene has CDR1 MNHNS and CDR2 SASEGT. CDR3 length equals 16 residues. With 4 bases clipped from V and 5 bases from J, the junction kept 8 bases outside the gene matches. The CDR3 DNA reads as TGTGCCAGCAGTGCCGGACTAGCGGGGCCGGGGGAGACCCAGTACTTC. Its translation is CASSAGLAGPGETQYF.

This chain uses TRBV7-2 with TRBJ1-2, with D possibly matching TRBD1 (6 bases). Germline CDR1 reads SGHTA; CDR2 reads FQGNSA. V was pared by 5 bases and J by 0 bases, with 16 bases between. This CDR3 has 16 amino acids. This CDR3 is CASSHAGTNANYGYTF. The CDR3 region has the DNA TGTGCCAGCAGCCACGCCGGGACAAACGCTAACTATGGCTACACCTTC.

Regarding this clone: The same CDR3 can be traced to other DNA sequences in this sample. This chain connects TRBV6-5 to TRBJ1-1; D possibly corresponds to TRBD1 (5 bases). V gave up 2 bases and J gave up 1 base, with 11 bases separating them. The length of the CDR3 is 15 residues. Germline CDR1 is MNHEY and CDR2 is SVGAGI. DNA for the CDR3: TGTGCCAGCAGTTACAGTGGTGGGGCGAACACTGAAGCTTTCTTT. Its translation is CASSYSGGANTEAFF.

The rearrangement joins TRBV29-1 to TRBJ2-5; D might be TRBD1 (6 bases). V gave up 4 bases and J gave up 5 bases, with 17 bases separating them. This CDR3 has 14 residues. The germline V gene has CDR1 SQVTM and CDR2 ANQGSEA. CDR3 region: CSVVDRQVKETQYF. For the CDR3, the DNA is TGCAGCGTTGTGGATCGACAGGTCAAGGAGACCCAGTACTTC.

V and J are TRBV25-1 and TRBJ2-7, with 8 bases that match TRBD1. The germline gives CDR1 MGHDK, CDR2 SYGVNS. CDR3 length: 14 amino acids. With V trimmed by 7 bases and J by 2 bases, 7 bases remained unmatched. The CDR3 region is CASTRTGLPYEQYF. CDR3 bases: TGTGCCAGCACTCGGACAGGGCTGCCCTACGAGCAGTACTTC.

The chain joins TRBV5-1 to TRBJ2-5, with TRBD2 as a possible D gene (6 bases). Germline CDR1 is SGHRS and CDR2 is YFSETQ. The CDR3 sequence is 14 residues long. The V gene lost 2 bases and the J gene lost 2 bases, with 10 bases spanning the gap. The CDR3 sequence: CASSFPRGQETQYF. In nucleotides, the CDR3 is TGCGCCAGCAGCTTCCCGCGGGGACAAGAGACCCAGTACTTC.

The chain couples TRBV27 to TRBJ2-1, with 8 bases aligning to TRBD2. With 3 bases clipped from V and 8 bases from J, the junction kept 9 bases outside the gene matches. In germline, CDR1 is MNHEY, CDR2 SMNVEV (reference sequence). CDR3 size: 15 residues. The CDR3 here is CASSFILAVGDEQFF. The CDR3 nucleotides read TGTGCCAGCAGTTTTATACTAGCGGTAGGCGATGAGCAGTTCTTC.

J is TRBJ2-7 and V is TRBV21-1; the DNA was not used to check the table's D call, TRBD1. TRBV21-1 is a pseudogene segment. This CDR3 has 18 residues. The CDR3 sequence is CASSGKGCLGVPTYEQYF. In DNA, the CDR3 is TGTGCCAGCAGCGGTAAGGGGTGCTTGGGCGTTCCGACCTACGAGCAGTACTTC.

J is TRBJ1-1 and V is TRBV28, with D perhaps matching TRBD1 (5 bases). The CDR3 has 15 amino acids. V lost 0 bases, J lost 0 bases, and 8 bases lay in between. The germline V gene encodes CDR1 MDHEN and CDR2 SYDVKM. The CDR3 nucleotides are TGTGCCAGCAGTTTATGGTCAGGGATGAACACTGAAGCTTTCTTT. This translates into CASSLWSGMNTEAFF. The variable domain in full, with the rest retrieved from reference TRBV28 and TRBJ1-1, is DVKVTQSSRYLVKRTGEKVFLECVQDMDHENMFWYRQDPGLGLRLIYFSYDVKMKEKGDIPEGYSVSREKKERFSLILESASTNQTSMYLCASSLWSGMNTEAFFGQGTRLTVV.

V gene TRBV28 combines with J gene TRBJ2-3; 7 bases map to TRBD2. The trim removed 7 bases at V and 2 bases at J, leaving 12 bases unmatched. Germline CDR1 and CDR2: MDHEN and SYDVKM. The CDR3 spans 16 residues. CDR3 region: CASTLRGGTNTDTQYF. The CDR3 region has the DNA TGTGCCAGCACCCTTCGTGGCGGGACTAACACAGATACGCAGTATTTT.

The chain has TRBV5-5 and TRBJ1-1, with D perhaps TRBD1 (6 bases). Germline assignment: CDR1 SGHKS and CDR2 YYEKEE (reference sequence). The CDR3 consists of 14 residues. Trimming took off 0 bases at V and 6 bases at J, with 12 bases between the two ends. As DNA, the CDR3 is TGTGCCAGCAGCTTGGCGGGGGGGCTGGCTGAAGCTTTCTTT. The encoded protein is CASSLAGGLAEAFF.

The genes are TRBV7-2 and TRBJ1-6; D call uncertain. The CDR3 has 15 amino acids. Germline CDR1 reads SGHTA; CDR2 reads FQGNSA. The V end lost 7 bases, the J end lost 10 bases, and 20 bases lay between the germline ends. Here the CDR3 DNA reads TGTGCCAGCACCTTCCGGATGGGTTCGGGGTCACCCCTCCACTTT. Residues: CASTFRMGSGSPLHF.

CDR3 in amino acids: CASSLQGGNQPQHF. CDR3 sequence (DNA): TGCGCCAGCAGTTTACAGGGCGGTAATCAGCCCCAGCATTTT. The rearrangement uses TRBV5-1 and TRBJ1-5; weak D call: TRBD1 (6 bases). Germline loops: CDR1 SGHRS, CDR2 YFSETQ. This CDR3 is built from 14 residues. Trimming took 5 bases from V and 4 from J, leaving 13 bases between them.

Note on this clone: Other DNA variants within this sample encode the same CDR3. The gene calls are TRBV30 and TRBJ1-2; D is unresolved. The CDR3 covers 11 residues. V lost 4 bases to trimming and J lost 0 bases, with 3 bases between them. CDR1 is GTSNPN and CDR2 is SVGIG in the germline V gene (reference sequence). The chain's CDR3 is CAWTTNYGYTF. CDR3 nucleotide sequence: TGTGCCTGGACCACTAACTATGGCTACACCTTC.

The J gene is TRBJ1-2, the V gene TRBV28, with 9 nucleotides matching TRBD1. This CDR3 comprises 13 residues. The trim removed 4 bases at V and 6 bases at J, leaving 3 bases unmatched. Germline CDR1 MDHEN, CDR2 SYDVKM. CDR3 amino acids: CASSWDRDDGYTF. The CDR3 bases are TGTGCCAGCAGTTGGGACAGGGATGATGGCTACACCTTC.

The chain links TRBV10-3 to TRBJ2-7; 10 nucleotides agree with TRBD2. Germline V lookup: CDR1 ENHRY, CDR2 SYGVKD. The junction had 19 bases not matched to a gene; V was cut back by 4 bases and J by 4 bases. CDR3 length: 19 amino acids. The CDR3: CAISGATWDPGLARYEQYF. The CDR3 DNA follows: TGTGCCATCAGTGGAGCGACCTGGGACCCGGGACTAGCGCGGTACGAGCAGTACTTC.

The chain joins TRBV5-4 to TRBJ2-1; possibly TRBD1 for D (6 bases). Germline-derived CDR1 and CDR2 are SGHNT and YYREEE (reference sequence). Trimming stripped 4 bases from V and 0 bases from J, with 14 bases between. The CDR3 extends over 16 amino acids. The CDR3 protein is CASSGQQGRSYNEQFF. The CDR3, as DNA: TGTGCCAGCAGCGGCCAACAGGGCCGCTCCTACAATGAGCAGTTCTTC.

The CDR3 bases are TGTGCCACCAGCAGAGACAGTAGCTTGACGTTCAATCAGCCCCAGCATTTT. It translates to CATSRDSSLTFNQPQHF. The V call is TRBV15, the J call TRBJ1-5; D call uncertain. Deletions cut 0 bases from V and 3 bases from J, with 15 bases between. This CDR3 region has 17 residues. Germline values: CDR1 LNHNV, CDR2 YYDKDF (reference sequence).

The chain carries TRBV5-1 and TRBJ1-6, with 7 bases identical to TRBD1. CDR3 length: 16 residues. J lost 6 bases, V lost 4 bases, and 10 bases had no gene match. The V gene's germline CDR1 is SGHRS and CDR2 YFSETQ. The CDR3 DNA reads TGCGCCAGCAGCCCAACACGGGACAGAGCTAATTCACCCCTCCACTTT. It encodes CASSPTRDRANSPLHF.

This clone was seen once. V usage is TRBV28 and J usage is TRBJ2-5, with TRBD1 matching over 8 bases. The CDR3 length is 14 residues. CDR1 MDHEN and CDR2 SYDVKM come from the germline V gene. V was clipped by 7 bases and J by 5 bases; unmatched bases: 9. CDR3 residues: CASTPQGAYETQYF. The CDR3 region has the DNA TGTGCCAGCACCCCCCAGGGGGCTTATGAGACCCAGTACTTC.

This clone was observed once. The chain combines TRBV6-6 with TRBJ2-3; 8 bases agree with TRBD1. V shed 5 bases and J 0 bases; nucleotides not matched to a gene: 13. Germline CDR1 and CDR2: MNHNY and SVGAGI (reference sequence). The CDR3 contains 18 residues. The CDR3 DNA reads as TGTGCCAGCAGTCTGGTGTTACCGCAGGGGGCTAGCACAGATACGCAGTATTTT. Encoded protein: CASSLVLPQGASTDTQYF.

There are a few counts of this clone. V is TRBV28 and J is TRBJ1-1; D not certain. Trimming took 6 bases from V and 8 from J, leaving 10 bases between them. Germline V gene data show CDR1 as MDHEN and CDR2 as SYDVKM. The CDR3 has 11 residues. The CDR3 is CASRTSREAFF. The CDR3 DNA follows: TGTGCCAGCAGGACTTCTCGAGAAGCTTTCTTT.

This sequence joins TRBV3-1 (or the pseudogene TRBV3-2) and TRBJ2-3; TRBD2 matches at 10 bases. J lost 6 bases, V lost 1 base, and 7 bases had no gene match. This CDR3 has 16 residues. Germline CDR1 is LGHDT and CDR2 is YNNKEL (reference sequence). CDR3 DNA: TGTGCCAGCAGCCAAGGAATTAGCGGGGGGCCCGATACGCAGTATTTT. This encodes CASSQGISGGPDTQYF.

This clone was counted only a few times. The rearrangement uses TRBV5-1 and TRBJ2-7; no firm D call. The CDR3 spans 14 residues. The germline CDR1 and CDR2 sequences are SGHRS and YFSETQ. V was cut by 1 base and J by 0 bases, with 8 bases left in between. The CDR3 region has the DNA TGCGCCAGCAGCTTGCCAGGAAGCTCCTACGAGCAGTACTTC. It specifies CASSLPGSSYEQYF.

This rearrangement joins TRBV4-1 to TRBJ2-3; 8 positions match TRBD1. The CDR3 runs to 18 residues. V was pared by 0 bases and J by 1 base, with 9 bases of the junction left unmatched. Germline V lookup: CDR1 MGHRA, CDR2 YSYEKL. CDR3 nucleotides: TGCGCCAGCAGCCAAGATTTTTCCCAGGGGGCGGGCACAGATACGCAGTATTTT. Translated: CASSQDFSQGAGTDTQYF.